Listed below are T cell receptor beta chains from one sample, sequenced in a study of T-cell reconstitution after alpha-beta-depleted transplantation in children. TCRdb recomputed calls from the PCR reads with MiXCR, one row per CDR3 protein. The top ten hold around 38% of the sample, which has nearly 350,000 distinct CDR3 sequences, about a sixth seen once. The sample in question was PBMCs, mostly from graft donor cells, obtained 360 days after TCRalphabeta/CD19-depleted stem cell transplant. These TCRs come from a male patient between 2 and 10 years old who had a stem cell transplant for acute lymphoblastic leukemia, so the T cells may come from the graft donor. Both conserved end residues are part of each CDR3. D genes are given only for firm matches. Some rows mark clone size as missing; the rest say once, few, many or name a class of expanded clone.

TRBV25-1	few	TRBD1	TRBJ1-4	TGTGCCAGCAGTCCCACAATAAACAGGGGTGGCTCAACTAATGAAAAACTGTTTTTT	CASSPTINRGGSTNEKLFF
TRBV28	NA	NA	TRBJ1-1	TGTGCCAGCAGTTTATTAGGCAGGGAAGCTTTCTTT	CASSLLGREAFF
TRBV5-4	many	NA	TRBJ2-7	TGTGCCAGCACCTCGGATCGGAGCTCCTACGAGCAGTACTTC	CASTSDRSSYEQYF
TRBV12-5	NA	NA	TRBJ2-1	TGTGCTAGTGGTTTACGGGAGCTCAATGAGCAGTTCTTC	CASGLRELNEQFF
TRBV4-2	NA	NA	TRBJ2-5	TGTGCCATCCGCCCTGGGCAGCAAGAGACCCAGTACTTC	CAIRPGQQETQYF
TRBV20-1	NA	NA	TRBJ1-1	TGCAGTGCTGCAGGTTCAGGGCAGAACACTGAAGCTTTCTTT	CSAAGSGQNTEAFF
TRBV5-6	NA	TRBD1	TRBJ2-7	TGTGCCAGCAGCTCACGACAGGGCGTTTCCTACGAGCAGTACTTC	CASSSRQGVSYEQYF
TRBV5-1	few	NA	TRBJ1-4	TGCGCCAGCAGCCCGACAGTCGTAAATGAAAAACTGTTTTTT	CASSPTVVNEKLFF
TRBV7-2	few	TRBD1	TRBJ2-7	TGTGCCAGCAGCCGACAGGGGCCTCCCTACGAGCAGTACTTC	CASSRQGPPYEQYF
TRBV23-1	NA	NA	TRBJ1-1	TGCGCCACCTGGGGCGGGGTGAACACTGAAGCTTTCTTT	CATWGGVNTEAFF